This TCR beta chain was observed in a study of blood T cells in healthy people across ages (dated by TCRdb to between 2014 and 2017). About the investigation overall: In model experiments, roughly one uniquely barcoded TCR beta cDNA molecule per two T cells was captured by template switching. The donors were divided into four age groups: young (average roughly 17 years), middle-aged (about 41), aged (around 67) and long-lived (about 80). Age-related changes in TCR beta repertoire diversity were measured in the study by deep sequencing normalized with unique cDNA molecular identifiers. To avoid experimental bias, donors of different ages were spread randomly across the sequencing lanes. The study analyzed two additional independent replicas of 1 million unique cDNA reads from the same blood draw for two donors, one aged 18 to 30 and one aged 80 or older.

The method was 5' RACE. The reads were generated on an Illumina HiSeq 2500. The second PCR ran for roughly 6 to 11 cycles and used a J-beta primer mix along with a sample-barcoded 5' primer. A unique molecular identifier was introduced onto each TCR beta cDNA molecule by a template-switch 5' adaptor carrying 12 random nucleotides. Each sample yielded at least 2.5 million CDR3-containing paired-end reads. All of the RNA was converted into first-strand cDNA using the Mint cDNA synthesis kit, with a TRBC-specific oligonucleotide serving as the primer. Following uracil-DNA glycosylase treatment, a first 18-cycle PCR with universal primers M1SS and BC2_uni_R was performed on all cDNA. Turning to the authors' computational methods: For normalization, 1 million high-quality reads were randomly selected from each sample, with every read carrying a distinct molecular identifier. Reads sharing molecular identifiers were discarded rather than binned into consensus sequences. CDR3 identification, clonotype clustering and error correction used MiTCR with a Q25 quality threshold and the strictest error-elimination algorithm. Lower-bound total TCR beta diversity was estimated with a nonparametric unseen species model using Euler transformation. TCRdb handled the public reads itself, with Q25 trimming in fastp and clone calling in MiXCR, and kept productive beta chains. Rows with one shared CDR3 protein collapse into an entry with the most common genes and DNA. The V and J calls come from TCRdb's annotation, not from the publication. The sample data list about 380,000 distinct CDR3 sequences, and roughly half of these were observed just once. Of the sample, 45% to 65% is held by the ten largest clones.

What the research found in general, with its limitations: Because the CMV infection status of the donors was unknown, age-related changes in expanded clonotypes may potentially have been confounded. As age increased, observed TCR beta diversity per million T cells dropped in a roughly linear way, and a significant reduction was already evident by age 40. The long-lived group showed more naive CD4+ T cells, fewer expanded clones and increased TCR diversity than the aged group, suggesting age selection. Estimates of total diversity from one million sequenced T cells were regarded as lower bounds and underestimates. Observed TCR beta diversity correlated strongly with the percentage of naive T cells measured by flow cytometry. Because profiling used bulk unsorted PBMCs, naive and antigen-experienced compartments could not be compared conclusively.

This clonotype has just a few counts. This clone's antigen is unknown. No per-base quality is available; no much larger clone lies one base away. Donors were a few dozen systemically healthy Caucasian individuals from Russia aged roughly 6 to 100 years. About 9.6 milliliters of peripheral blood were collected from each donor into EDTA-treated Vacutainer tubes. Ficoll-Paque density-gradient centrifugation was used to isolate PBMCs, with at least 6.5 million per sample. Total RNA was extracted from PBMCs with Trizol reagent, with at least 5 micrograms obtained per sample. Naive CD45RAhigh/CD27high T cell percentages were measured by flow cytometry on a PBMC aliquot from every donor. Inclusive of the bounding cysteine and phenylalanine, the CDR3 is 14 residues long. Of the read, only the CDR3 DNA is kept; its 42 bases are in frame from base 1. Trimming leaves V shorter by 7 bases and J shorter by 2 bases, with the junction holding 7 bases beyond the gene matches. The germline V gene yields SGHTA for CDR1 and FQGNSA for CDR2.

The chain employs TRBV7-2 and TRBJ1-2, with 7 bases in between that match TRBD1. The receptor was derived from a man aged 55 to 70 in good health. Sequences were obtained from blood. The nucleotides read TGTGCCAGCACCCAGGGGGGGGGCAACTATGGCTACACCTTC. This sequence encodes CASTQGGGNYGYTF. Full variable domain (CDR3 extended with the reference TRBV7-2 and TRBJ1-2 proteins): GAGVSQSPSNKVTEKGKDVELRCDPISGHTALYWYRQSLGQGLEFLIYFQGNSAPDKSGLPSDRFSAERTGGSVSTLTIQRTQQEDSAVYLCASTQGGGNYGYTFGSGTRLTVV.